This TCR beta chain was captured in a study of shared clonotypes between healthy human individuals. This clone was counted a single time. Researchers divided each subset's genomic DNA evenly across several immunoSEQ plates. Repertoires were generated with immunoSEQ multiplex PCR, while TCRdb's copy carries only in-frame clones and drops some. The data show around 2.5 million clones, with 90% to 95% seen just once and approximately 0.35% held by the top ten. Trimming at V came to 4 bases and at J to 1 base, leaving 12 bases not matched to a gene. Germline V lookup: CDR1 MDHEN, CDR2 SYDVKM. The CDR3 length is 18 residues.

Source material: naive CD4+ T cells from PBMCs. Subset reported: CD45RA+ positively selected. The chain joins TRBV28 to TRBJ2-3, with 9 bases identical to TRBD2. The receptor's source is a man between 18 and 29 years old in good health. Some clones in this sample may be carry-over from other donors' samples. The CDR3 DNA is TGTGCCAGCAGTTCTCTAGCGGGACTAGTCTTAGGCACAGATACGCAGTATTTT. Protein: CASSSLAGLVLGTDTQYF.